This T cell receptor beta chain was sequenced for a study of graft-versus-host responses after intestinal transplantation. Overall study: Multivisceral, liver-intestinal, or isolated intestinal transplants were given to recipients. Anti-thymocyte globulin induction preceded two to three years of tacrolimus and steroid maintenance in all recipients. General study points: GvH clones occurred in recipient marrow; some first appeared in ileum or blood.

This clone has just one count. Its antigen is not known. With 0 bases removed from V and 8 bases from J, the gap between germline ends came to 13 bases. This CDR3 spans 14 amino acids. Germline V gene data show CDR1 as LNHNV and CDR2 as YYDKDF (reference sequence). Some clones are missing from TCRdb's copy, which holds only in-frame ones; the method was immunoSEQ multiplex PCR. The data contain fewer than 50,000 clones, about 88% of them singletons. This sequence was found in a human donor who was the organ donor for an intestinal transplant. The gene calls are TRBV15 and TRBJ1-2; D possibly corresponds to TRBD1 (6 bases). This material consisted of unstimulated CD4+ T cells sorted from spleen or lymph node cells, taken before transplant. CDR3 region: CATSRDPGARGYTF. In nucleotides, the CDR3 is TGTGCCACCAGCAGAGATCCGGGGGCGAGGGGCTACACCTTC.